The text below deals with one TCR beta chain. V shed 2 bases and J shed 3 bases, with 5 bases lying between them. CDR3 length: 13 residues. A single record per CDR3 protein comes from TCRdb applying MiXCR to the RT-PCR reads. This table holds 450,000 to 550,000 distinct CDR3 sequences, roughly 25% found once. The data stem from a study of response to subunit inactivated influenza vaccine. The chain carries TRBV12-3 or TRBV12-4 and TRBJ2-1; D gene unclear. This TCR derives from a man between 50 and 59 years old who received an inactivated influenza vaccine. Here the sequenced sample was CD4+ T cells sorted from PBMCs, taken around 5 days after vaccination. In DNA form, the CDR3 reads TGTGCCAGCAGTTTATCCCGCTACAATGAGCAGTTCTTC. This translates into CASSLSRYNEQFF.